What follows describes a single TCR beta chain. V dropped 0 bases and J dropped 11; count of bases not matched to a gene: 5. Looked up from germline, CDR1 is SQVTM and CDR2 is ANQGSEA. There are 12 residues in the CDR3. These data originate in a study of CD8 T cells in ankylosing spondylitis. The TCR beta libraries were generated through quantitative 5'-RACE incorporating molecular barcodes. TCRdb analysed the 5' RACE reads with MiXCR anew, one entry per CDR3 protein. The sample includes about 240,000 distinct CDR3 sequences, around 10% of them seen just once. Sequenced: blood, either unsorted or a sorted T cell fraction (not recorded which). The V gene is TRBV29-1, the J gene TRBJ2-3, with 7 positions matching TRBD2. The clonotype comes from a male donor with ankylosing spondylitis or in good health (not recorded which). The CDR3 bases are TGCAGCGTTGAAGAAAGCGGGGTAGAGCAGTATTTT. Protein product: CSVEESGVEQYF.